A selection of T cell receptor beta chains follows, all from one sample in a study of blood T cell repertoires in COVID-19. Sequencing used immunoSEQ multiplex PCR; TCRdb keeps in-frame clones, though not all of them. The sample has 150,000 to 200,000 clones, roughly 82% seen once; the top ten hold more than 4.5%. What was sequenced was peripheral blood. All receptors derive from a woman aged 25-40 years with acute or convalescent COVID-19. CDR3s include the opening cysteine and the closing phenylalanine or tryptophan. A D gene is named only where the DNA matches it firmly. Some rows have no size entry. The others give once, few or many, or a class for an expanded clone.

v_gene	abundance	j_gene	d_gene	CDR3aa	CDR3nt
TRBV27	.	TRBJ1-2	.	CASRPQGINYGYTF	TGTGCCAGCAGGCCACAGGGTATTAACTATGGCTACACCTTC
TRBV5-8	.	TRBJ2-5	.	CASSSLRTQYF	TGTGCCAGCAGCAGTCTAAGGACCCAGTACTTC
TRBV28	.	TRBJ2-7	TRBD1	CASSSRPGQRIYEQYF	TGTGCCAGCAGTTCCCGACCGGGACAGAGAATCTACGAGCAGTACTTC
TRBV5-4	.	TRBJ2-7	TRBD1	CASSSGQGATYEQYF	TGTGCCAGCAGCTCGGGACAGGGGGCCACCTACGAGCAGTACTTC
TRBV11-1	.	TRBJ2-1	.	CASSLAVSGSSYNEQFF	TGTGCCAGCAGCTTAGCGGTGTCGGGGAGCTCCTACAATGAGCAGTTCTTC
TRBV21-1	.	TRBJ1-6	.	CASSKAETGYNSPLHF	TGTGCCAGCAGCAAAGCAGAGACGGGCTATAATTCACCCCTCCACTTT
TRBV19	.	TRBJ2-7	TRBD2	CASARTSGATYEQYF	TGTGCCAGTGCGCGGACTAGCGGGGCTACCTACGAGCAGTACTTC
TRBV2	few	TRBJ2-7	TRBD1	CASSGDRGIDSYEQYF	TGTGCCAGCAGTGGAGACAGGGGAATAGACTCCTACGAGCAGTACTTC
TRBV11-2	.	TRBJ2-3	.	CASSFGGSDTQYF	TGTGCCAGCAGCTTTGGGGGGTCAGATACGCAGTATTTT
TRBV18	once	TRBJ1-1	TRBD1	CASSLDRGRVTEAFF	TGTGCCAGCTCACTCGACAGGGGGCGGGTCACTGAAGCTTTCTTT
TRBV7-9	.	TRBJ1-5	TRBD1	CASSSWTGTGNQPQHF	TGTGCCAGCAGCTCCTGGACAGGGACGGGCAATCAGCCCCAGCATTTT
TRBV3-1/TRBV3-2	.	TRBJ2-7	TRBD2	CASSQDLLAGLREQYF	TGTGCCAGCAGCCAAGATCTCCTAGCGGGCCTAAGGGAGCAGTACTTC
TRBV6-5	.	TRBJ1-6	.	CASIMGGINSPLHF	TGTGCCAGCATAATGGGAGGGATTAATTCACCCCTCCACTTT
TRBV7-2	.	TRBJ1-2	.	CASSLATGPDYGYTF	TGTGCCAGCAGCTTAGCGACAGGACCAGACTATGGCTACACCTTC
TRBV7-9	.	TRBJ1-2	TRBD1	CASSFGQANYGYTF	TGTGCCAGCAGCTTCGGACAGGCTAACTATGGCTACACCTTC
TRBV21-1	once	TRBJ2-4	.	CASSKEGDRPNHKNIQYF	TGTGCCAGCAGCAAAGAGGGGGACAGACCTAACCACAAAAACATTCAGTACTTC
TRBV7-2	few	TRBJ2-2	TRBD2	CASSLVRRLAVNTGELFF	TGTGCCAGCAGCTTAGTTCGTCGGCTAGCGGTAAACACCGGGGAGCTGTTTTTT
TRBV30	.	TRBJ2-3	.	CAWTRREADTQYF	TGTGCCTGGACGAGAAGGGAGGCAGATACGCAGTATTTT